This TCR beta chain was documented in a study of vaccination and CD4 T cells after COVID-19. Scientists ran DNA taken from cultured CD4+ T cells through the Oncomine TCR Beta short-read assay for sequencing. TCRdb reprocessed the PCR reads via MiXCR and lists one record per CDR3 protein. The sample has about 15,000 distinct CDR3 sequences; more than 45% are singletons. Treatment here: 10-day PBMC culture with coronavirus spike peptide pools or control peptides (ViraFEST assay). Germline CDR1 reads DFQATT; CDR2 reads SNEGSKA (reference sequence). This CDR3 region has 11 residues. Trimming took 5 bases from V and 5 from J, leaving 9 bases between them. This clonotype appeared once. Its specificity is not known.

The sequencing input was CD4+ T cells from blood, cultured in vitro. The receptor's source is a human donor who had recovered from COVID-19. The V gene is TRBV20-1, the J gene TRBJ1-1; D is unclear. DNA for the CDR3: TGCAGTGCTGCGGAAGAGACTGAAGCTTTCTTT. Encoded protein: CSAAEETEAFF.